The 8 T cell receptor beta chains presented below share a single source sample, sequenced in a study of T cell responses to AZD1222 COVID-19 vaccine. Sequencing used immunoSEQ multiplex PCR; TCRdb keeps in-frame clones, though not all of them. The repertoire holds under 150,000 clones, around 90% seen once, with 5.5% in the top ten. Sequenced here: peripheral blood, sampled on day 0 of AZD1222 vaccination. These receptor sequences come from an adult in good health.

V is TRBV5-3 and J is TRBJ1-3; possibly TRBD1 for D (5 bases). TRBV5-3 is noted as an ORF with a role that remains uncertain. V was clipped by 5 bases and J by 0 bases, with 12 bases between them. This CDR3 has 15 amino acids. The CDR3 loop is CARSPPGSSGNTIYF. Here the CDR3 DNA reads TGTGCCAGAAGTCCCCCAGGGAGCTCTGGAAACACCATATATTTT.

This chain connects TRBV19 to TRBJ1-5; D uncertain. V lost 5 bases and J lost 9, with 11 bases in between. The germline V gene has CDR1 LNHDA and CDR2 SQIVND (reference sequence). The CDR3 totals 12 residues. Written as DNA, the CDR3 is TGTGCCAGTAGTCCCGTCCCGGGGCCCCAGCATTTT. This translates into CASSPVPGPQHF.

The gene calls are TRBV5-1 and TRBJ2-1, with TRBD1 as a possible D gene (6 bases). The CDR3 is 14 amino acids. V lost 6 bases and J 5 bases, leaving 15 bases between the germline ends. Per the germline V gene, CDR1 is SGHRS and CDR2 is YFSETQ. CDR3 sequence reads: CASKRGMGDNEQFF. In nucleotides, the CDR3 is TGCGCCAGCAAAAGGGGGATGGGTGACAATGAGCAGTTCTTC. The full variable domain, rest sourced from reference TRBV5-1 and TRBJ2-1, is KAGVTQTPRYLIKTRGQQVTLSCSPISGHRSVSWYQQTPGQGLQFLFEYFSETQRNKGNFPGRFSGRQFSNSRSEMNVSTLELGDSALYLCASKRGMGDNEQFFGPGTRLTVL.

V usage is TRBV28 and J usage is TRBJ1-5; TRBD1 is a possible D gene (5 bases). V was shortened by 1 base and J by 4 bases, with 11 bases between the two germline ends. This CDR3 has 15 residues. Germline CDR1 reads MDHEN; CDR2 reads SYDVKM. The CDR3 nucleotides read TGTGCCAGCAGTTTATCGACAGCTGGGAATCAGCCCCAGCATTTT. This encodes CASSLSTAGNQPQHF.

This clone has just one count. The rearrangement joins TRBV24-1 to TRBJ2-3; 8 bases are a match to TRBD1. Trimming cost V 5 bases and J 4 bases; bases outside gene matches: 13. The CDR3 covers 17 residues. CDR1 and CDR2 from the germline V gene are KGHDR and SFDVKD. The CDR3 sequence: CATSGIVGQEGSDTQYF. Here the CDR3 DNA reads TGTGCCACCAGTGGTATAGTGGGACAGGAGGGATCAGATACGCAGTATTTT.

This chain uses TRBV9 with TRBJ2-7; 8 bases are shared with TRBD2. The CDR3 spans 16 residues. V lost 6 bases and J lost 0; bases outside the gene matches: 11. CDR1 and CDR2 from the germline V gene are SGDLS and YYNGEE. CDR3 sequence: CASKLGRAVSSYEQYF. The CDR3 nucleotides read TGTGCCAGCAAACTCGGGAGGGCCGTAAGCTCCTACGAGCAGTACTTC.

The chain is built from TRBV28 and TRBJ2-7; D might be TRBD2 (6 bases). V was clipped by 5 bases and J by 3 bases, with 11 bases between them. In germline, CDR1 is MDHEN, CDR2 SYDVKM. The CDR3 is 13 amino acids. This CDR3 reads CASSLGSDYEQYF. CDR3 bases: TGTGCCAGCAGTCTCGGGAGCGACTACGAGCAGTACTTC.

V gene TRBV28 combines with J gene TRBJ1-5; D gene uncertain. Germline V gene lookup returns CDR1 MDHEN and CDR2 SYDVKM. V was cut by 10 bases and J by 3 bases, with 16 bases left in between. The CDR3 totals 14 residues. The CDR3 nucleotides read TGTGCCACCTGCTTGTCCGGCGCCAATCAGCCCCAGCATTTT. Its protein is CATCLSGANQPQHF. Drawing the rest from reference TRBV28 and TRBJ1-5, the complete variable domain is DVKVTQSSRYLVKRTGEKVFLECVQDMDHENMFWYRQDPGLGLRLIYFSYDVKMKEKGDIPEGYSVSREKKERFSLILESASTNQTSMYLCATCLSGANQPQHFGDGTRLSIL.